The 9 T cell receptor beta chains given below trace back to one sample, sequenced in a study of control samples from healthy donors and cancer patients. The method was immunoSEQ multiplex PCR; TCRdb's version includes in-frame clones alone and lacks a portion of them. The table has fewer than 85,000 clones, about nine tenths seen once; the top ten hold around a sixth. Sequenced sample: blood. These receptors all come from a man younger than 40 in good health.

The chain couples TRBV5-8 to TRBJ2-7; D gene unclear. V shed 4 bases and J shed 6 bases, with 8 bases lying between them. The germline V gene encodes CDR1 SGHTS and CDR2 YDEGEE. CDR3 length: 11 residues. CDR3 residues: CASSHYSEQYF. CDR3 in DNA: TGTGCCAGCAGCCATTACAGCGAGCAGTACTTC.

The chain employs TRBV4-1 and TRBJ2-7, with 10 bases that match TRBD1. The germline gives CDR1 MGHRA, CDR2 YSYEKL. V gave up 2 bases and J gave up 3 bases; unmatched junction bases: 4. There are 15 residues in the CDR3. CDR3 residues: CASSQRTGGFYEQYF. The CDR3 nucleotides read TGCGCCAGCAGCCAAAGGACAGGGGGATTCTACGAGCAGTACTTC.

The chain combines TRBV5-1 with TRBJ2-5; no clear D gene. This CDR3 comprises 13 residues. With 5 bases removed from V and 3 bases from J, the gap between germline ends came to 11 bases. The germline CDR1 and CDR2 sequences are SGHRS and YFSETQ. CDR3 sequence reads: CASSRDSEETQYF. CDR3 sequence (DNA): TGCGCCAGCAGTCGAGACTCCGAAGAGACCCAGTACTTC.

CDR3 residues: CASNRENSPLHF. The DNA of the CDR3 is TGTGCCAGCAACAGGGAAAATTCACCCCTCCACTTT. V is TRBV2 and J is TRBJ1-6, with D possibly TRBD1 on 6 matching bases. V was clipped by 7 bases and J by 7 bases, with 8 bases between them. The CDR3 covers 12 residues. Germline V CDR1 and CDR2: SNHLY, FYNNEI.

The V call is TRBV2, the J call TRBJ2-1; unclear D gene. Trimming removed 5 bases from V and 5 bases from J, with 7 bases in between. Germline assignment: CDR1 SNHLY and CDR2 FYNNEI. This CDR3 has 12 amino acids. The CDR3 DNA is TGTGCCAGCAGTCCGCAGGACAATGAGCAGTTCTTC. Its protein product is CASSPQDNEQFF.

A remark on this clone: The sample holds other DNA sequences that translate to the same CDR3. V gene TRBV5-4 combines with J gene TRBJ1-5; 7 bases match TRBD1. Germline assignment: CDR1 SGHNT and CDR2 YYREEE (reference sequence). The V and J ends lost 4 bases and 4 bases, in that order; junction bases with no gene match: 5. The CDR3 extends over 14 amino acids. The CDR3 region has the DNA TGTGCCAGCAGCAGACAGGGAACTAATCAGCCCCAGCATTTT. The encoded protein is CASSRQGTNQPQHF. The full variable domain, with the rest looked up from reference TRBV5-4 and TRBJ1-5, is ETGVTQSPTHLIKTRGQQVTLRCSSQSGHNTVSWYQQALGQGPQFIFQYYREEENGRGNFPPRFSGLQFPNYSSELNVNALELDDSALYLCASSRQGTNQPQHFGDGTRLSIL.

This rearrangement joins TRBV10-3 to TRBJ2-1; TRBD2 matches at 14 bases. The V gene's germline CDR1 is ENHRY and CDR2 SYGVKD. CDR3 length equals 15 residues. Trimming cost V 11 bases and J 9 bases; bases outside gene matches: 12. CDR3 region: CAGSGTSGSNSEQFF. Here the CDR3 DNA reads TGTGCCGGCTCCGGGACTAGCGGGAGTAATAGTGAGCAGTTCTTC.

This chain connects TRBV5-1 to TRBJ2-2; perhaps D is TRBD1 or TRBD2 (6 bases each). Trimming stripped 2 bases from V and 0 bases from J, with 11 bases between. Germline assignment: CDR1 SGHRS and CDR2 YFSETQ. The CDR3 spans 16 residues. This chain's CDR3 is CASSLPGATNTGELFF. In DNA form, the CDR3 reads TGCGCCAGCAGCTTACCGGGGGCAACGAACACCGGGGAGCTGTTTTTT.

This rearrangement joins TRBV13 to TRBJ2-7, with D hard to call. The V end was cut by 5 bases, the J end by 2 bases, with 13 bases between. Germline V gene sequence: CDR1 PRHDT, CDR2 FYEKMQ (reference sequence). The CDR3 is 14 residues long. The chain's CDR3 is CASSRISGAYEQYF. The CDR3, as DNA: TGTGCCAGCAGCCGGATTTCGGGTGCCTACGAGCAGTACTTC.